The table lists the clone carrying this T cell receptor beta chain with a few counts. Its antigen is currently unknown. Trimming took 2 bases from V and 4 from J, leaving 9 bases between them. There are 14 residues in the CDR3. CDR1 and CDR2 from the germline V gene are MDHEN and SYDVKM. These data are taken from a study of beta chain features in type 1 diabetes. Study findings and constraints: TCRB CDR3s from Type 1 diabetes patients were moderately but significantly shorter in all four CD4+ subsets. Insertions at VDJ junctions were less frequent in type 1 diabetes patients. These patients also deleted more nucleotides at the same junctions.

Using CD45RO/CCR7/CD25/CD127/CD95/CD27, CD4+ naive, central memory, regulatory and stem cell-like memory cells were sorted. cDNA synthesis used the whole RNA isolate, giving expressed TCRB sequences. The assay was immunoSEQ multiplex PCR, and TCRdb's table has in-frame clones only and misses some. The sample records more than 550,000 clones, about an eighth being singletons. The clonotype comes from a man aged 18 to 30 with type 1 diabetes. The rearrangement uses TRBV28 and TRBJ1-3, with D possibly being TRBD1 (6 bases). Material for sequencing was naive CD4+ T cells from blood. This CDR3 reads CASSLTQGGNTIYF. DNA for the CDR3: TGTGCCAGCAGTTTAACACAGGGCGGAAACACCATATATTTT.